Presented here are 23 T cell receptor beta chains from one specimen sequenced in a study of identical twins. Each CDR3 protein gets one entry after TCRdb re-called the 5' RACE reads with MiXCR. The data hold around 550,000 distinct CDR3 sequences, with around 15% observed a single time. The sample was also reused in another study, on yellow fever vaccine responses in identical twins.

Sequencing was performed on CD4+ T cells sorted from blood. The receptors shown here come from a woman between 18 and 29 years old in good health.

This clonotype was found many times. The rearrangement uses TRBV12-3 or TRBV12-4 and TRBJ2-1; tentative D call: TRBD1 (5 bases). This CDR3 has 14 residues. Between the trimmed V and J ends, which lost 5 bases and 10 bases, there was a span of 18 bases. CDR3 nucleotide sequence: TGTGCCAGCAGTCCCCCCCCAGGGTGGGGCGAGCAGTTCTTC. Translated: CASSPPPGWGEQFF.

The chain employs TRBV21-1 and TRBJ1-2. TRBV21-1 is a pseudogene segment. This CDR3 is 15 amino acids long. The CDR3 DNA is TGTGCCAGCAGCAAACCGGGACTTAGGGACTATGGCTACACCTTC. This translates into CASSKPGLRDYGYTF.

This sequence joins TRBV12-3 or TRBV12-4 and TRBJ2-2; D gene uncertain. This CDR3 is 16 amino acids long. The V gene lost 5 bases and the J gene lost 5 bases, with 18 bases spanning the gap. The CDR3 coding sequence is TGTGCCAGCAGTCCCCGAATGCCGGAAATGACCGGGGAGCTGTTTTTT. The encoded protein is CASSPRMPEMTGELFF.

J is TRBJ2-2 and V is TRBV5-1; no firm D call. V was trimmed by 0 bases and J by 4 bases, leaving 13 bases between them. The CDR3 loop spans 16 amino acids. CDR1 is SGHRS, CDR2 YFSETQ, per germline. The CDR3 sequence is CASSLEFGSRTGELFF. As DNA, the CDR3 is TGCGCCAGCAGCTTGGAGTTTGGCTCTCGCACCGGGGAGCTGTTTTTT.

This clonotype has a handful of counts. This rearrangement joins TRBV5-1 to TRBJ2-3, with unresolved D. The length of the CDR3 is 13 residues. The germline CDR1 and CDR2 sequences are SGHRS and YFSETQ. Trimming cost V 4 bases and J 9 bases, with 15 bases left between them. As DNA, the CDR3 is TGCGCCAGCAGCACCGAGTCATTCGGCACGCAGTATTTT. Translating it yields CASSTESFGTQYF.

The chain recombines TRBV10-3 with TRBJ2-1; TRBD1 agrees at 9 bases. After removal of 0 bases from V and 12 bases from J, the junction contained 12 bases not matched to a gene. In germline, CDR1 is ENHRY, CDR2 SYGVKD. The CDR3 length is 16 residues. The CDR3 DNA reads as TGTGCCATCAGTGAGTCGTCCGGGACAGGGCCCCCGCCGCAGTTCTTC. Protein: CAISESSGTGPPPQFF.

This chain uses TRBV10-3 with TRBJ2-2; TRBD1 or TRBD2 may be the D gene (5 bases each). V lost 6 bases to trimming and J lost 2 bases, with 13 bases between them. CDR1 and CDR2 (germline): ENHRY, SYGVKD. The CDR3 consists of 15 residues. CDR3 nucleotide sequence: TGTGCCATCAGCCTGGGGGAGCCCAACACCGGGGAGCTGTTTTTT. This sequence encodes CAISLGEPNTGELFF.

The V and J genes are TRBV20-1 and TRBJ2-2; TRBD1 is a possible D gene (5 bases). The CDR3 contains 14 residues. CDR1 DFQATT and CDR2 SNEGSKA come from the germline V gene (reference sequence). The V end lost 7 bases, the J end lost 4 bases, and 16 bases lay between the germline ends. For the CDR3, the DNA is TGCAGTGTCCGAAAGGGGCCGGCCACCGGGGAGCTGTTTTTT. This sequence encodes CSVRKGPATGELFF.

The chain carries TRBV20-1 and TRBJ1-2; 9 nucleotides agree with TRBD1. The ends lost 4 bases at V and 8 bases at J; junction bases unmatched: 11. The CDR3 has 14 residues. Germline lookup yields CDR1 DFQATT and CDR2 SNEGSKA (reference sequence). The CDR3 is CSATTVQGAQGYTF. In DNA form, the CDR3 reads TGCAGTGCTACCACTGTACAGGGGGCTCAAGGCTACACCTTC.

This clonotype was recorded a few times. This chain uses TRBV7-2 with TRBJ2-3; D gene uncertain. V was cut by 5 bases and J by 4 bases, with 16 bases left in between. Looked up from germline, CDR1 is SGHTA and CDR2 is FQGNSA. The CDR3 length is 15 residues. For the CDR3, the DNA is TGTGCCAGCAGCCCCCCGACATCTGGGCCAGATACGCAGTATTTT. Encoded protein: CASSPPTSGPDTQYF.

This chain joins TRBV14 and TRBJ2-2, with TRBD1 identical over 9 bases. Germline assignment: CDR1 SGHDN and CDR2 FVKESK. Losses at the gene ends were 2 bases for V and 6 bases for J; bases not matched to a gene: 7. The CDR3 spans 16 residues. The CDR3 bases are TGTGCCAGCAGCCAACTGGGACAGGGATTTGCCGGGGAGCTGTTTTTT. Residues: CASSQLGQGFAGELFF.

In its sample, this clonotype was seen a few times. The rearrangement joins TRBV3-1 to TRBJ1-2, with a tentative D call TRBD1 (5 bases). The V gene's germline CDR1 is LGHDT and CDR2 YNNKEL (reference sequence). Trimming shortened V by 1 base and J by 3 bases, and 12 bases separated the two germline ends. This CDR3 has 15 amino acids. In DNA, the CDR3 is TGTGCCAGCAGCCAAGGGATTTTAGGGGACTATGGCTACACCTTC. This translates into CASSQGILGDYGYTF. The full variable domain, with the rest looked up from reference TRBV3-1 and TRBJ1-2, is DTAVSQTPKYLVTQMGNDKSIKCEQNLGHDTMYWYKQDSKKFLKIMFSYNNKELIINETVPNRFSPKSPDKAHLNLHINSLELGDSAVYFCASSQGILGDYGYTFGSGTRLTVV.

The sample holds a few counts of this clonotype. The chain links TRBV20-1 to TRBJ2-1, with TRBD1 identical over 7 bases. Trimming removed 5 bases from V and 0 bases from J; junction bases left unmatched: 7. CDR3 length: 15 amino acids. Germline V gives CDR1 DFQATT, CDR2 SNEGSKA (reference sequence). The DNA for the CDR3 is TGCAGTGCTGTAGGGGGCTCGGGCTCCTACAATGAGCAGTTCTTC. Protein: CSAVGGSGSYNEQFF.

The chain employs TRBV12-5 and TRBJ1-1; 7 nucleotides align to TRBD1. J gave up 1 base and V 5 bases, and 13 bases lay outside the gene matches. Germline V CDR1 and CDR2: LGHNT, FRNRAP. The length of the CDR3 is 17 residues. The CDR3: CASGPPDRTGGNTEAFF. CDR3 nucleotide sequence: TGTGCTAGTGGTCCTCCGGACAGGACGGGGGGGAACACTGAAGCTTTCTTT.

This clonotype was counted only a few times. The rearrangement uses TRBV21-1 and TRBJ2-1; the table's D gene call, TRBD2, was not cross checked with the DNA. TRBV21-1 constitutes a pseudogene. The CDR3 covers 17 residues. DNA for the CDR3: TGTGCCAGCAGCAAACCACTAGCGGGAGGCTCCTACAATGAGCAGTTCTTC. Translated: CASSKPLAGGSYNEQFF.

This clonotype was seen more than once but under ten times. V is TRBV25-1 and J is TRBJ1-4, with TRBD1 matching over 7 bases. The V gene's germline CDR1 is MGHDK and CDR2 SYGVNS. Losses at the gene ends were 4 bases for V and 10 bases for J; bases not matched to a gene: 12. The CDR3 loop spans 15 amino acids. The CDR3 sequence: CASSGSTGVGGKLFF. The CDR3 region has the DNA TGTGCCAGCAGTGGCTCAACAGGGGTTGGAGGAAAACTGTTTTTT.

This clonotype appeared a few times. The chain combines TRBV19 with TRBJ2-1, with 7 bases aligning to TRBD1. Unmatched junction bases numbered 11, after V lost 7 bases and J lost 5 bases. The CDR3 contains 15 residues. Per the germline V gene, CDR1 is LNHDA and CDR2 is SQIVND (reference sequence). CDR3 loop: CASTSRQGNHNEQFF. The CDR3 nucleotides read TGTGCCAGTACCAGTCGACAGGGTAACCACAATGAGCAGTTCTTC.

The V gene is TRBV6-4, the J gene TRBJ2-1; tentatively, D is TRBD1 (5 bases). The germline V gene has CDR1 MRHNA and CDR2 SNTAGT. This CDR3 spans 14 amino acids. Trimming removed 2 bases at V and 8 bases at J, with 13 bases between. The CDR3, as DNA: TGTGCCAGCAGTGACGCGGCTACACAGGATGAGCAGTTCTTC. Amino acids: CASSDAATQDEQFF.

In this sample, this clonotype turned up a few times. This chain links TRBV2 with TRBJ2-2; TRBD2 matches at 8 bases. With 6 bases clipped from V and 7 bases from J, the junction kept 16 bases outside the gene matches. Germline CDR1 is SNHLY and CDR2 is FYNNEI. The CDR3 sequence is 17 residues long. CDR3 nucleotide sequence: TGTGCCAGCAGCACATTCCCCGCGGGAGGTGGAGTCGGGGAGCTGTTTTTT. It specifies CASSTFPAGGGVGELFF.

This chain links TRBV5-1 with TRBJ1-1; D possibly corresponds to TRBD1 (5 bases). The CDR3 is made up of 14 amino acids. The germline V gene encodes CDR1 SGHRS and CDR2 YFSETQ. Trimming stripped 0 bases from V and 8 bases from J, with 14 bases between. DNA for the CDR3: TGCGCCAGCAGCTTGGCCGAGGTAGGGGCCGAAGCTTTCTTT. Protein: CASSLAEVGAEAFF.

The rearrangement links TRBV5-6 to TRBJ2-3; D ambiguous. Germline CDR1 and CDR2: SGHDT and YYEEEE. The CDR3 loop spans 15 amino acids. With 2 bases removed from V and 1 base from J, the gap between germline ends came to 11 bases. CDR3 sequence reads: CASSFRLTRTDTQYF. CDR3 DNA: TGTGCCAGCAGCTTCCGGTTAACTCGCACAGATACGCAGTATTTT.

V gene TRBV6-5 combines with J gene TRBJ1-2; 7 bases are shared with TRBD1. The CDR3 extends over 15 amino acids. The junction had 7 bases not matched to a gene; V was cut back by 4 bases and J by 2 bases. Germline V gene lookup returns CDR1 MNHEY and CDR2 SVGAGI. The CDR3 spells CASSSTGAKNYGYTF. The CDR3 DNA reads TGTGCCAGCAGTTCCACAGGGGCCAAGAACTATGGCTACACCTTC.

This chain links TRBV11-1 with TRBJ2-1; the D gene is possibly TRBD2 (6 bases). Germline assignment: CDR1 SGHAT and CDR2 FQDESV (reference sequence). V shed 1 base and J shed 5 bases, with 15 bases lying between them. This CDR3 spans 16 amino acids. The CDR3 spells CASSLEPGRRDNEQFF. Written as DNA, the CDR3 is TGTGCCAGCAGCTTAGAACCCGGCCGGAGGGACAATGAGCAGTTCTTC.